The 5 T cell receptor beta chains listed next were all sequenced from one sample in a study of CD8+CD57+ T cells in acquired aplastic anemia. Using genomic DNA as the template, TCR beta VDJ and CDR3 profiling was carried out. TCRdb re-analysed the reads in MiXCR, keeping a single row per CDR3 protein. The sample lists hundreds of thousands of distinct CDR3 sequences, under 80% occurring once. The material sequenced was sorted CD4+, CD8+, or CD8+CD57+ T cells (not recorded which) from PBMCs. Every receptor here comes from a human donor in good health, serving as a control.

Worth noting for this clonotype: This CDR3 is missing its conserved last phenylalanine or tryptophan, likely due to a read error. The chain carries TRBV7-8 and TRBJ1-2; 7 bases match TRBD1. Per the germline V gene, CDR1 is SGHVS and CDR2 is FQNEAQ. The CDR3 is 13 residues long. CDR3 loop: CASSPDRAYGYTY. The CDR3, as DNA: TGTGCCAGCAGCCCCGACAGGGCATATGGTTACACCTAC.

This rearrangement joins TRBV6-4 to TRBJ1-6, with D maybe TRBD1 (6 bases). The V end lost 5 bases, the J end lost 2 bases, and 13 bases lay between the germline ends. Germline V gene sequence: CDR1 MRHNA, CDR2 SNTAGT. This CDR3 comprises 16 residues. The DNA for the CDR3 is TGTGCCAGCAGTACAGGGTTTAGCACCTATAATTCACCCCTCCACTTT. The encoded protein is CASSTGFSTYNSPLHF.

This clonotype was detected ten times or more. The V call is TRBV6-1, the J call TRBJ2-2; a weak D match, TRBD2 (6 bases). The germline gives CDR1 MNHNS, CDR2 SASEGT. V was trimmed by 6 bases and J by 1 base, leaving 12 bases between them. The length of the CDR3 is 15 residues. CDR3 nucleotide sequence: TGTGCCAGCAGGGGGACCGGGGGGAACACCGGGGAGCTGTTTTTT. Protein: CASRGTGGNTGELFF.

V and J are TRBV9 and TRBJ1-4; a weak D match, TRBD1 (5 bases). The ends were cut back, 0 bases at V and 5 bases at J, with 11 bases in the middle. CDR1 and CDR2 (germline): SGDLS, YYNGEE. The CDR3 runs to 15 residues. The CDR3 DNA follows: TGTGCCAGCAGCGTAGCGGGACTTCAAAATGAAAAACTGTTTTTT. Its protein product is CASSVAGLQNEKLFF.

With respect to this clonotype: This CDR3 is missing its conserved last phenylalanine or tryptophan, likely due to a read error. It is unclear where the CDR3 begins or ends on the DNA, so no DNA is shown, and the CDR3 is as TCRdb lists it. This chain links TRBV7-2 with TRBJ1-1. Both ends counted, the CDR3 spans 13 residues. The germline V gene encodes CDR1 SGHTA and CDR2 FQGNSA. The CDR3 loop reads CASSLGTSSHTQY.